This T cell receptor (beta chain) was sequenced for a study of T cell responses to AZD1222 COVID-19 vaccine. Data came from immunoSEQ multiplex PCR; TCRdb stores just in-frame clones and leaves some out. This table has 100,000 to 120,000 clones, approximately 90% appearing once. In germline, CDR1 is KGHSH, CDR2 LQKENI. The V and J ends lost 3 bases and 1 base, in that order; junction bases with no gene match: 1. The CDR3 has 17 amino acids. The specimen comprised peripheral blood, sampled on day 0 of AZD1222 vaccination. The TCR sequence derives from an adult in good health. The V and J genes are TRBV18 and TRBJ2-6, with 12 bases lining up with TRBD2. CDR3 amino acids: CASSPTSGGSGANVLTF. The CDR3 DNA is TGTGCCAGCTCACCGACTAGCGGGGGATCTGGGGCCAACGTCCTGACTTTC.